This T cell receptor (beta chain) came from a study of blood T cell repertoires in COVID-19. Background on the study: Acute and convalescent COVID-19 specimens originated in the United States, Italy and Spain. PBMCs, B-cell-depleted T cells, or T cells were the source of the cDNA or gDNA that made up the material.

CDR1 MDHEN and CDR2 SYDVKM come from the germline V gene. There are 10 residues in the CDR3. V lost 5 bases, J lost 12 bases, and 11 bases lay in between. Per the authors' pipeline: Amplification from reference gene primers served as the basis for estimated nucleated cell counts. Method: immunoSEQ multiplex PCR; TCRdb's copy keeps in-frame clones and lacks some. The DNA was the basis for D and trimming; V, J and clone size are from that table. The sample shows approximately 130,000 clones, 75% to 90% of them seen only once. The rearrangement links TRBV28 to TRBJ2-7; possible D gene TRBD2, 5 bases. Specimen: peripheral blood. The sequence came from a man in his 70s with active or convalescent COVID-19. CDR3 DNA: TGTGCCAGCAGTCGGGATGATCGGTACTTC. This encodes CASSRDDRYF.